This T cell receptor (beta chain) appears in the sequencing data of a study of CD8+ T cells in alopecia areata. Study-wide context: Tofacitinib was taken orally by treated patients, and the dose was 5 to 10 mg twice daily.

The germline CDR1 and CDR2 sequences are SGHRS and YFSETQ. The V gene end was trimmed by 0 bases and the J gene end by 5 bases; junction bases not matched to a gene: 4. This CDR3 region has 14 residues. Peripheral blood, together with lesional scalp punch biopsies, was collected from alopecia areata patients. PBMCs provided sorted CD4+ and CD8+ T cells. The authors extracted RNA and reverse transcribed it into cDNA as the sequencing template. Repertoires were generated with immunoSEQ multiplex PCR, while TCRdb's copy carries only in-frame clones and drops some. The sample consists of fewer than 200,000 clones, roughly 70% of them appearing once. This clone came up once. The same CDR3 can be traced to other DNA sequences in this sample.

Sequenced here: CD8+ T cells sorted from blood, sampled at week 0. J is TRBJ1-2 and V is TRBV5-1; TRBD1 matches at 7 bases. The receptor's source is a human donor with alopecia areata. In nucleotides, the CDR3 is TGCGCCAGCAGCTTGGGGACAGGATCATATGGCTACACCTTC. It encodes CASSLGTGSYGYTF. Variable domain in full (rest from reference TRBV5-1 and TRBJ1-2): KAGVTQTPRYLIKTRGQQVTLSCSPISGHRSVSWYQQTPGQGLQFLFEYFSETQRNKGNFPGRFSGRQFSNSRSEMNVSTLELGDSALYLCASSLGTGSYGYTFGSGTRLTVV.